This TCR beta chain was observed in a study of cytomegalovirus exposure and HLA in healthy donors. Across the study: Later analysis reported that the 110 or so validation repertoires shared the platform of the 600 to 750 first-cohort repertoires. Findings of the study overall: High sensitivity and specificity were reportedly achieved when the classifier diagnosed cytomegalovirus status. First-cohort TCR clusters were later found to tend to co-occur in the approximately 120 validation repertoires.

Profiled with immunoSEQ multiplex PCR; TCRdb holds only in-frame clones, not every one. The sample shows under 250,000 clones, 80% to 90% of them seen only once. A remark on this clone: Antigen: not known.

This receptor was taken from a young man in good health and CMV-seronegative. Sequenced material: PBMCs.

For the CDR3, the DNA is TGTGCCAGCCAGGAGGATTATAATTCACCCCTCCACTTT. Its protein is CASQEDYNSPLHF. The V call is TRBV6-6, the J call TRBJ1-6, with unresolved D. The germline V gene has CDR1 MNHNY and CDR2 SVGAGI (reference sequence). The CDR3 runs 13 residues. V lost 8 bases and J lost 4, with 9 bases in between.